The present TCR beta chain was sequenced within a study of blood T cell repertoires in COVID-19 (dated by TCRdb to 2019 to 2021). About the investigation overall: Collaborator samples came from the United States, Italy and Spain and covered acute and convalescent phases of COVID-19. The material from the prospective study consisted of cDNA or gDNA derived from T cells, B-cell-depleted T cells, or PBMCs. Deeply sampled blood TCRbeta repertoires from subjects exposed to, actively infected with, or recovered from COVID-19 were included in the dataset. The repertoires were released in a freely available public database meant as a resource for research on the immune response to SARS-CoV-2. The samples were drawn from the first 160 participants of the ongoing ImmuneRACE study and from under 1,500 subjects provided by 6 global collaborators. A de-identified subject ID, COVID-19 status, age in years and sex were almost always included in the sample metadata. Where HLA class I and class II types were available, the types were taken from metadata supplied by the sample provider, not from assay-based typing.

As for this clone: What this receptor recognizes is not known. Per-base quality was not reported, and no clone a single base away is much larger than it.

TCRbeta CDR3 regions were amplified from genomic DNA using the immunoSEQ Assay, a bias-controlled multiplex PCR. The original methods were these. Nucleated cell counts per sample were estimated from amplification of reference gene primers within the assay. To quantify the absolute abundance of each unique TCRbeta CDR3 rearrangement, sequence reads were collapsed and filtered. For each sample, productive Simpson clonality was calculated as the square root of Simpson's diversity index across productive rearrangements. TCRdb re-hosts the immuneACCESS table, in-frame sequences only. Its copies lack some clones; in the studies checked, an unresolved V gene accounts for under half of them, and the cause for the rest is not known. V and J calls and clone size are given by that table; D and trimming were obtained from the DNA. The sample yields about 180,000 clones; 82% were counted once. Approximately 8.7% of the sample goes to the ten largest clones.

Collaborating institutions collected whole blood in K2EDTA tubes following their own protocols. Collaborator samples were shipped for TCRbeta analysis as frozen whole blood, isolated PBMCs, or DNA extracted from either sample type. CDR1 and CDR2 (DFQATT, SNEGSKA) derive from the germline V gene (reference sequence). The CDR3 holds 10 amino acids from the cysteine to the phenylalanine. Only the CDR3 part of the read is kept: 30 bases, read in frame from the first base. Relative to germline, V is 5 bases shorter and J is 16 bases shorter, with 15 bases between their ends. Results and caveats for the whole study, not just this receptor: Clinical and demographic metadata were provided uncurated, with the amount varying by source and participant.

The sequence joins TRBV20-1 to TRBJ2-1, with TRBD2 perhaps the D gene, on 7 matching bases. Sequencing used peripheral blood. The sequence was collected from a woman aged 70-85 years with acute or convalescent COVID-19. The CDR3 region has the sequence CSASGGRPFF. DNA sequence: TGCAGTGCTTCCGGGGGGCGGCCCTTCTTC.